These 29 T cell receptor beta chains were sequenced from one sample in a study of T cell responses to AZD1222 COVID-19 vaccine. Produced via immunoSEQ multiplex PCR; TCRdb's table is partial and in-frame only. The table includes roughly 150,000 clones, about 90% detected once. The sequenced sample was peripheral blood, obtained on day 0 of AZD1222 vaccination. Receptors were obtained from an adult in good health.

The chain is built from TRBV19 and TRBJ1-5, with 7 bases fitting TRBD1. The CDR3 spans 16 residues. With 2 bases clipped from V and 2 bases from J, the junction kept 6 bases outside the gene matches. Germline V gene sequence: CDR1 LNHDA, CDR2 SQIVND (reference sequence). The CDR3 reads CASSIPTGAGNQPQHF. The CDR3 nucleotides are TGTGCCAGTAGTATACCCACAGGGGCTGGCAATCAGCCCCAGCATTTT.

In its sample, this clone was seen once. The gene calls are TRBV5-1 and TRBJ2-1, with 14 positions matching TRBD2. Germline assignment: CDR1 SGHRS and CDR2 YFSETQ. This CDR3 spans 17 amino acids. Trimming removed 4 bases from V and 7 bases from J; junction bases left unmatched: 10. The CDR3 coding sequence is TGCGCCAGCAGCAGGACTCCGGGACTAGCGGGAGATAATGAGCAGTTCTTC. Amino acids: CASSRTPGLAGDNEQFF.

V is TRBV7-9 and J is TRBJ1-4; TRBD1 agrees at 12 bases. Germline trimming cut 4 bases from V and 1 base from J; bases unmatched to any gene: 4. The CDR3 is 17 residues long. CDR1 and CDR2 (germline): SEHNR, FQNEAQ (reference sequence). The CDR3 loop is CASSSGTGGLTNEKLFF. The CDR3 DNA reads TGTGCCAGCAGCTCCGGGACAGGGGGCTTAACTAATGAAAAACTGTTTTTT.

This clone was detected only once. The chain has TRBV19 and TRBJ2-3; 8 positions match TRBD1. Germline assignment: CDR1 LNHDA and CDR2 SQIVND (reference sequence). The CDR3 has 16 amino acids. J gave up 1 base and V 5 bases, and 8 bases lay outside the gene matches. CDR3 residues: CASSAHPGQGTDTQYF. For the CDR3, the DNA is TGTGCCAGTAGTGCTCACCCGGGACAGGGCACAGATACGCAGTATTTT. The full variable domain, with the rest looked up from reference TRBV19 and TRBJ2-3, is DGGITQSPKYLFRKEGQNVTLSCEQNLNHDAMYWYRQDPGQGLRLIYYSQIVNDFQKGDIAEGYSVSREKKESFPLTVTSAQKNPTAFYLCASSAHPGQGTDTQYFGPGTRLTVL.

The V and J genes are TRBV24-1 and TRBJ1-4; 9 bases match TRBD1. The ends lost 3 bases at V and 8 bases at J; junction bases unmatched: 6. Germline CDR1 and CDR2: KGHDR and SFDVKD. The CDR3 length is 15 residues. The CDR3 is CATSDPGTGYEKLFF. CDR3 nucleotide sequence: TGTGCCACCAGTGATCCCGGGACAGGGTACGAAAAACTGTTTTTT.

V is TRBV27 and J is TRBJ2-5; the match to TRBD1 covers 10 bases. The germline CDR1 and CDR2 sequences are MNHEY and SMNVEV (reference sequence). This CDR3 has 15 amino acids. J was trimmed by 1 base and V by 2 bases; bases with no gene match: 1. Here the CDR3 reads CASSLGTGVQETQYF. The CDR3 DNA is TGTGCCAGCAGTTTAGGGACAGGGGTCCAAGAGACCCAGTACTTC.

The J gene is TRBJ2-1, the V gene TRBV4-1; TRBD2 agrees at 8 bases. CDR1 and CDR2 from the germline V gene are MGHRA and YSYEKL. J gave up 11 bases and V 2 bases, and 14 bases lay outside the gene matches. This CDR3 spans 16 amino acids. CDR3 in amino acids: CASSQRFREGRLKQFF. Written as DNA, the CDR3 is TGCGCCAGCAGCCAACGTTTTCGGGAGGGCCGACTGAAGCAGTTCTTC.

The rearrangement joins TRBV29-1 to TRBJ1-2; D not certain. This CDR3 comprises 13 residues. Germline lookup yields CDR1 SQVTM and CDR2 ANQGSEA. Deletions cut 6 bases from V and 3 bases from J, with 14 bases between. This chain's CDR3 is CSVGRTEDYGYTF. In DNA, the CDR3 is TGCAGCGTCGGACGGACCGAGGACTATGGCTACACCTTC.

The CDR3 coding sequence is TGTGCCAGCAGCGAAGGAGGGGAGCGTGGGGAGCAGTTCTTC. Translated, it gives CASSEGGERGEQFF. The rearrangement links TRBV9 to TRBJ2-1; D might be TRBD2 (6 bases). Between the trimmed V and J ends, which lost 3 bases and 10 bases, there was a span of 17 bases. This CDR3 has 14 residues. The germline V gene encodes CDR1 SGDLS and CDR2 YYNGEE.

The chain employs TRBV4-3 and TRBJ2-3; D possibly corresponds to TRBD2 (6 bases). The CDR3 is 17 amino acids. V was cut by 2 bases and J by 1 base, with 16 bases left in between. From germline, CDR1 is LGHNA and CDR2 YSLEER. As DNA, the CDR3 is TGCGCCAGCAGCCAAACCATAGGGACTTCTGGCACAGATACGCAGTATTTT. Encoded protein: CASSQTIGTSGTDTQYF.

CDR3 loop: CSVGEGSSYNEQFF. The CDR3, as DNA: TGCAGCGTGGGGGAGGGGAGCTCCTACAATGAGCAGTTCTTC. The V and J genes are TRBV29-1 and TRBJ2-1; TRBD2 aligns across 7 bases. V gave up 6 bases and J gave up 0 bases; unmatched junction bases: 5. CDR1 and CDR2 from the germline V gene are SQVTM and ANQGSEA. The CDR3 is 14 amino acids.

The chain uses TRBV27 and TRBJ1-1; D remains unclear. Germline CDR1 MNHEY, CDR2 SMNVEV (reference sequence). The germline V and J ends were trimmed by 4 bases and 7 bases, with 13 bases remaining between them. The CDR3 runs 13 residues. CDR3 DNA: TGTGCCAGCAGTTACCTCGGGGAGAGTGAAGCTTTCTTT. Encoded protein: CASSYLGESEAFF.

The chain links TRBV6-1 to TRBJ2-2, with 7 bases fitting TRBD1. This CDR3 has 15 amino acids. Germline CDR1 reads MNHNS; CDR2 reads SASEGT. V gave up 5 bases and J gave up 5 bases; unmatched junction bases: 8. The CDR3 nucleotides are TGTGCCAGCAGTTCTTACAGGGGCTCAACCGGGGAGCTGTTTTTT. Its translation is CASSSYRGSTGELFF.

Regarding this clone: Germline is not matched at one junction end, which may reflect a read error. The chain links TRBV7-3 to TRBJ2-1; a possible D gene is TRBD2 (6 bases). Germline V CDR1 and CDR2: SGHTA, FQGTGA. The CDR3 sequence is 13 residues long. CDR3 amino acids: CASSLTDYHEQFF. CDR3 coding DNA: TGTGCCAGCAGCTTAACGGACTACCATGAGCAGTTCTTC.

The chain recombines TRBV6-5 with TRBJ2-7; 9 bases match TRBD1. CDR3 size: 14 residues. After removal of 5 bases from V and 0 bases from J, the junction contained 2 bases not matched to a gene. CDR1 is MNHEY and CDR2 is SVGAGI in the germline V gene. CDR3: CASSRGQGSYEQYF. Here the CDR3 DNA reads TGTGCCAGCAGTAGGGGACAGGGCTCCTACGAGCAGTACTTC.

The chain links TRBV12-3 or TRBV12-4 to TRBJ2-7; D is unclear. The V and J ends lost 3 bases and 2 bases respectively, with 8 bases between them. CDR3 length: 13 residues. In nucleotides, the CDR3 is TGTGCCAGCAGTTTCTCCGGACCCTACGAGCAGTACTTC. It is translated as CASSFSGPYEQYF.

CDR3 DNA sequence: TGTGCCAGCTCACCAAGCGCCGGTCCAGGAAACACCATATATTTT. Protein: CASSPSAGPGNTIYF. The chain recombines TRBV18 with TRBJ1-3, with D uncertain. This CDR3 comprises 15 residues. CDR1 is KGHSH, CDR2 LQKENI, per germline. V lost 2 bases, J lost 4 bases, and 12 bases lay in between.

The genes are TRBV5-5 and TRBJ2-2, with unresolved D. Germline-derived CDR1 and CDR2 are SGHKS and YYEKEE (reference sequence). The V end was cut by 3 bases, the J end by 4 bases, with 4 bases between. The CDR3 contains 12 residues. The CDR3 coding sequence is TGTGCCAGCAGCTCCCGCACCGGGGAGCTGTTTTTT. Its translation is CASSSRTGELFF.

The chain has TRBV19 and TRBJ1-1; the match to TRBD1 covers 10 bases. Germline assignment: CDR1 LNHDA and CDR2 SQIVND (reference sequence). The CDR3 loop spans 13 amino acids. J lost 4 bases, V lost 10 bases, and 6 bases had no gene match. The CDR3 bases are TGTGCCACTGAGACAGGGGGCCTCACTGAAGCTTTCTTT. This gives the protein CATETGGLTEAFF.

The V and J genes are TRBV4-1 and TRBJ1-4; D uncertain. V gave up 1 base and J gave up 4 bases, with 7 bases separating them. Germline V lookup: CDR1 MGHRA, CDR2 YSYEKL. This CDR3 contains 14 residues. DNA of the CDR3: TGCGCCAGCAGCCAAGCCCCGAATAATGAAAAACTGTTTTTT. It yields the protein CASSQAPNNEKLFF.

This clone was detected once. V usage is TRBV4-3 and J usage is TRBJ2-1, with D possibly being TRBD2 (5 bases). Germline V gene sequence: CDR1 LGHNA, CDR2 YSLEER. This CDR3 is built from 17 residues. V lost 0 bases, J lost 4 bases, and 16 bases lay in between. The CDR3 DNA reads TGCGCCAGCAGCCAAGATTCAACAGCGGAAGTATACAATGAGCAGTTCTTC. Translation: CASSQDSTAEVYNEQFF.

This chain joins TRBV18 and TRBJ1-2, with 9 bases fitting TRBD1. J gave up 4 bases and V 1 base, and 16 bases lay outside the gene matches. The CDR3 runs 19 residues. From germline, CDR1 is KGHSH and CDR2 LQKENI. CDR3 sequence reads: CASSPLGPGQGLLSYGYTF. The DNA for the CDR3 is TGTGCCAGCTCACCACTGGGACCGGGACAGGGTCTATTGTCCTATGGCTACACCTTC.

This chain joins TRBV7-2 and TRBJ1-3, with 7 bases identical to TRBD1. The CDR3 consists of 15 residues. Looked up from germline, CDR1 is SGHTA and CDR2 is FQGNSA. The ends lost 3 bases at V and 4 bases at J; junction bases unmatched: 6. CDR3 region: CASSFRGGYGNTIYF. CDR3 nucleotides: TGTGCCAGCAGCTTCAGGGGGGGGTACGGAAACACCATATATTTT.

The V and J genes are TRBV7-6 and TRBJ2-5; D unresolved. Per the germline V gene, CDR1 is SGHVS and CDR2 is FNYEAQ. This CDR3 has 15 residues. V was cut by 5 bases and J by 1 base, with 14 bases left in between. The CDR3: CASSPRTPPQETQYF. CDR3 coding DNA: TGTGCCAGCAGCCCGAGGACCCCTCCCCAAGAGACCCAGTACTTC.

CDR3 residues: CASSTNRIHEQYF. CDR3 in DNA: TGTGCCAGCAGTACCAACAGGATCCACGAGCAGTACTTC. V gene TRBV27 combines with J gene TRBJ2-7; TRBD1 might be the D (5 bases). Germline loops: CDR1 MNHEY, CDR2 SMNVEV (reference sequence). There are 13 residues in the CDR3. Trimming stripped 5 bases from V and 5 bases from J, with 13 bases between.

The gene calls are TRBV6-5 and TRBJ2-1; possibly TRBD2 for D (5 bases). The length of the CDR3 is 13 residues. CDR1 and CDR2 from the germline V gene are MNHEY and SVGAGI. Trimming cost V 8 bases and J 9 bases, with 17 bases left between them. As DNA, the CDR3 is TGTGCCAGCCGGATGGATGTCGGAGGTGAGCAGTTCTTC. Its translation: CASRMDVGGEQFF.

CDR3 sequence: CASSSRMNTEAFF. The CDR3 DNA sequence: TGTGCCAGCAGCTCCCGCATGAACACTGAAGCTTTCTTT. The chain carries TRBV7-8 and TRBJ1-1; D is unclear. This CDR3 is built from 13 residues. In germline, CDR1 is SGHVS, CDR2 FQNEAQ. The V and J ends lost 4 bases and 0 bases respectively, with 6 bases between them.

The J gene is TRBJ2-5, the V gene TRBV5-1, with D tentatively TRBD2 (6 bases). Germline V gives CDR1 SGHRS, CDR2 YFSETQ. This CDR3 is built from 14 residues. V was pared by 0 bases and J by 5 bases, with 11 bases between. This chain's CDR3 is CASSLAGSGETQYF. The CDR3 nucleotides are TGCGCCAGCAGCTTGGCCGGGAGTGGGGAGACCCAGTACTTC. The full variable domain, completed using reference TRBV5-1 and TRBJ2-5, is KAGVTQTPRYLIKTRGQQVTLSCSPISGHRSVSWYQQTPGQGLQFLFEYFSETQRNKGNFPGRFSGRQFSNSRSEMNVSTLELGDSALYLCASSLAGSGETQYFGPGTRLLVL.

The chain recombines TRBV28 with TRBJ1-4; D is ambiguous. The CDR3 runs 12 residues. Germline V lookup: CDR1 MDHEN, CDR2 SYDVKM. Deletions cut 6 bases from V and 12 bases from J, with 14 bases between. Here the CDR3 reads CASSPRIVELFF. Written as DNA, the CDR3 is TGTGCCAGCAGCCCCCGGATAGTTGAACTGTTTTTT. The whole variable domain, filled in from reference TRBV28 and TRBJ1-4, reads DVKVTQSSRYLVKRTGEKVFLECVQDMDHENMFWYRQDPGLGLRLIYFSYDVKMKEKGDIPEGYSVSREKKERFSLILESASTNQTSMYLCASSPRIVELFFGSGTQLSVL.